These T cell receptor beta chains were read from a single sample in a study of human T cells and chemical hapten exposure. TCRdb re-derived calls from the RACE reads in MiXCR, one entry per CDR3 protein. The data show 120,000 or so distinct CDR3 sequences, 11% seen once. The specimen comprised whole blood, sampled in connection with sensitization to the hapten diphenylcyclopropenone (DPC). Receptor source: a woman between 45 and 60 years old with alopecia areata. Some clones in this sample may be carry-over from other donors' samples. Both conserved end residues are part of each CDR3. Each record gives: V gene, J gene, CDR3 length, clone size, CDR3 protein. Where a row states a size, it is once, few, many or the class of an expanded clone; other rows omit it.

TRBV27	TRBJ2-3	15	few	CASSSTGQSTDTQYF
TRBV7-6	TRBJ2-1	15	.	CASSPAPFAGDEQFF
TRBV20-1	TRBJ2-1	16	.	CSANRGDVGPGDEQFF
TRBV20-1	TRBJ2-3	15	few	CSARPLKRGKDTQYF
TRBV20-1	TRBJ1-5	16	many	CSAREPPGQDNQPQHF
TRBV28	TRBJ2-7	14	few	CASSLPGHPYEQYF
TRBV29-1	TRBJ1-5	14	few	CSVSSGTGNQPQHF
TRBV10-3	TRBJ1-5	15	.	CAISESTSGNQPQHF
TRBV4-2	TRBJ1-6	15	.	CASSQGTVNNSPLHF
TRBV5-4	TRBJ2-3	16	many	CASSQGLAEGEDTQYF
TRBV20-1	TRBJ2-3	11	once	CSAKGTDTQYF